This T cell receptor beta chain was profiled in a study of identical twins. Study-wide findings and caveats: Cord blood beta clonotypes that were abundant carried fewer insertions, and memory repertoires showed no such trend. When twins shared out-of-frame alpha sequences, those sequences had excess low generation probability.

Germline values: CDR1 MNHEY, CDR2 SVGAGI. V dropped 6 bases and J dropped 4 bases, with 15 bases sitting between them. CDR3 length: 15 amino acids. This clonotype was counted many times. Its antigen is undetermined. TCRdb used MiXCR to reprocess the 5' RACE reads, holding one entry per CDR3 protein. The sample includes about 390,000 distinct CDR3 sequences, about 10% of them seen just once. This chain uses TRBV6-5 with TRBJ2-2; a weak D match, TRBD1 (5 bases). Sequencing used naive T cells sorted from blood. This clonotype was obtained from a woman aged 45-65 years in good health. The CDR3: CASRSRVFGTGELFF. DNA for the CDR3: TGTGCCAGCAGATCCAGGGTGTTCGGCACCGGGGAGCTGTTTTTT.